This paragraph covers one T cell receptor (beta chain) sequence. The antigen remains undetermined. The data are from a study of shared clonotypes between healthy human individuals. Study-wide points: Among the subsets, naive ones generally showed larger estimated richness than memory ones. Sequencing depth was predicted to influence how clonotypes are shared among donors. Rarefaction curves obtained for sorted subsets showed sequencing incomplete despite large depth.

Method: immunoSEQ multiplex PCR; TCRdb's copy keeps in-frame clones and lacks some. The data show about 2 million clones, approximately 95% seen once. The ends were cut back, 3 bases at V and 2 bases at J, with 13 bases in the middle. Per the germline V gene, CDR1 is KGHSH and CDR2 is LQKENI. This CDR3 has 15 amino acids. This chain uses TRBV18 with TRBJ1-1, with a possible D match to TRBD1 (5 bases). This clonotype was obtained from a man between 18 and 35 years old in good health. Material for sequencing was naive CD4+ T cells sorted from blood. The subset here: CD45RA+ positively selected. The CDR3 here is CASSPDTSLNTEAFF. For the CDR3, the DNA is TGTGCCAGCTCACCGGACACCAGCCTAAACACTGAAGCTTTCTTT.